The clone carrying this TCR beta chain was observed once. The data originate from a study of blood T cells in healthy people across ages. A sample-barcoded 5' primer and a J-beta primer mix were used in a second PCR of about 7 to 12 cycles. Researchers report that each sample yielded at least 3 million CDR3-containing paired-end reads. TCRdb used MiXCR to reprocess the 5' RACE reads, holding one entry per CDR3 protein. The sample records about 1.5 million distinct CDR3 sequences, 35% to 45% being singletons. Material for sequencing was blood. The sequence was obtained from a woman between 18 and 29 years old in good health.

The CDR3 DNA is TGTGCCAGTGGTCGGACAGAGAACTATGGCTACACCTTC. Translated: CASGRTENYGYTF. This rearrangement joins TRBV19 to TRBJ1-2, with a tentative D call TRBD1 (6 bases). With 8 bases removed from V and 2 bases from J, the gap between germline ends came to 12 bases. The germline gives CDR1 LNHDA, CDR2 SQIVND (reference sequence). The CDR3 has 13 residues.